The 29 T cell receptor beta chains below come from one sample, sequenced in a study of vaccination and CD4 T cells after COVID-19. Their antigen targets remain unknown. The Oncomine TCR Beta short-read assay was applied to DNA of cultured CD4+ T cells. TCRdb itself ran the PCR reads through MiXCR, one entry per CDR3 protein. The table shows around 15,000 distinct CDR3 sequences, with over 45% occurring only once. Indicated treatment: roughly 10-day PBMC culture with coronavirus spike peptide pools or control peptides (ViraFEST assay). Sequences were derived from CD4+ T cells from blood, cultured in vitro, sampled before SARS-CoV-2 vaccination. The origin of the receptors is a human donor who had recovered from COVID-19.

This sequence joins TRBV6-2 or TRBV6-3 and TRBJ1-1; D gene uncertain. From germline, CDR1 is MNHEY and CDR2 SVGEGT. The CDR3 has 14 amino acids. Trimming left V 8 bases short and J 5 bases short, with 18 bases between. CDR3 amino acids: CASPRLLRWTEAFF. The CDR3 nucleotides are TGTGCCAGCCCCCGGCTGCTTAGGTGGACTGAAGCTTTCTTT.

This chain uses TRBV20-1 with TRBJ2-5; D remains ambiguous. CDR1 is DFQATT and CDR2 is SNEGSKA in the germline V gene (reference sequence). Between the trimmed V and J ends, which lost 5 bases and 6 bases, there was a span of 19 bases. CDR3 size: 14 residues. The CDR3 bases are TGCAGTGCTCAGCAGGCCCTCTCGTGGAAGACCCAGTACTTC. It is translated as CSAQQALSWKTQYF.

This clonotype has just a few counts. The genes are TRBV20-1 and TRBJ2-7; 11 positions match TRBD1. Per germline, CDR1 DFQATT and CDR2 SNEGSKA (reference sequence). The CDR3 is 12 amino acids. V shed 3 bases, J shed 6 bases, and the junction held 1 base outside the gene matches. CDR3 DNA sequence: TGCAGTGCTAGGGGACAGGGGGGCGAGCAGTACTTC. This translates into CSARGQGGEQYF.

The chain employs TRBV20-1 and TRBJ1-3; D is perhaps TRBD1 (5 bases). From germline, CDR1 is DFQATT and CDR2 SNEGSKA (reference sequence). Trimming took 5 bases from V and 0 from J, leaving 11 bases between them. The CDR3 runs to 14 residues. The CDR3 reads CSAPDRASGNTIYF. In DNA form, the CDR3 reads TGCAGTGCTCCCGACAGAGCCTCTGGAAACACCATATATTTT.

CDR3 DNA: TGTGCCATCAGTGACCTTGTATCTCTGACCTCTGGGGCCAACGTCCTGACTTTC. It translates to CAISDLVSLTSGANVLTF. The chain links TRBV10-3 to TRBJ2-6; D uncertain. Germline V lookup: CDR1 ENHRY, CDR2 SYGVKD. V lost 3 bases and J 0 bases, leaving 15 bases between the germline ends. The CDR3 sequence is 18 residues long.

The rearrangement links TRBV19 to TRBJ2-7; possibly TRBD2 for D (6 bases). There are 13 residues in the CDR3. V was clipped by 4 bases and J by 3 bases, with 10 bases between them. Germline V CDR1 and CDR2: LNHDA, SQIVND (reference sequence). The DNA of the CDR3 is TGTGCCAGTAGTAACCGGGGACTCTACGAGCAGTACTTC. Its translation is CASSNRGLYEQYF.

This clonotype was counted a few times. The V call is TRBV21-1, the J call TRBJ1-1. TRBV21-1 is listed as a pseudogene. CDR3 length equals 13 residues. CDR3 DNA: TGTGCCAGCATCCAAGACGGTAACACTGAAGCTTTCTTT. Its translation is CASIQDGNTEAFF.

The J gene is TRBJ2-1, the V gene TRBV20-1; TRBD2 matches 12 bases. J gave up 7 bases and V 0 bases, and 7 bases lay outside the gene matches. The CDR3 covers 16 residues. The germline gives CDR1 DFQATT, CDR2 SNEGSKA (reference sequence). The CDR3 here is CSARDSRLAGGNEQFF. In DNA form, the CDR3 reads TGCAGTGCTAGAGATAGTCGGCTAGCGGGAGGGAATGAGCAGTTCTTC.

This clonotype was counted between two and nine times. This chain joins TRBV29-1 and TRBJ1-6; D unresolved. The CDR3 is made up of 15 amino acids. Trimming removed 2 bases at V and 13 bases at J, with 21 bases between. The germline gives CDR1 SQVTM, CDR2 ANQGSEA. The CDR3 DNA is TGCAGCGTTGAACGTCAGCCCAGGCCAAGGTGGCCCCTCCACTTT. Translating gives CSVERQPRPRWPLHF.

The rearrangement joins TRBV7-9 to TRBJ1-6; TRBD1 is a possible D gene (5 bases). Germline CDR1 reads SEHNR; CDR2 reads FQNEAQ (reference sequence). V lost 4 bases and J 5 bases, leaving 9 bases between the germline ends. The CDR3 extends over 14 amino acids. For the CDR3, the DNA is TGTGCCAGCAGCTCGGGGCTGGATAATTCACCCCTCCACTTT. This translates into CASSSGLDNSPLHF.

This clonotype was observed a handful of times. The V call is TRBV6-1, the J call TRBJ2-7, with a tentative D call TRBD1 (7 bases). Trimming stripped 4 bases from V and 5 bases from J, with 21 bases between. This CDR3 has 16 amino acids. The V gene's germline CDR1 is MNHNS and CDR2 SASEGT. This CDR3 is CASSGAKAGGFDEQYF. The CDR3 DNA follows: TGTGCCAGCAGTGGGGCCAAGGCAGGGGGGTTCGACGAGCAGTACTTC.

The J gene is TRBJ1-1, the V gene TRBV12-3 or TRBV12-4, with D uncertain. There are 12 residues in the CDR3. Trimming removed 6 bases from V and 6 bases from J, with 11 bases in between. This chain's CDR3 is CASRKEVAEAFF. CDR3 nucleotides: TGTGCCAGCAGAAAAGAGGTAGCTGAAGCTTTCTTT.

The chain is built from TRBV7-9 and TRBJ1-1, with 7 bases that match TRBD1. CDR1 SEHNR and CDR2 FQNEAQ come from the germline V gene (reference sequence). V gave up 1 base and J gave up 0 bases; unmatched junction bases: 5. This CDR3 has 16 residues. The CDR3 region has the DNA TGTGCCAGCAGCTTAGGAACGACAGGGCTGAACACTGAAGCTTTCTTT. Translation gives CASSLGTTGLNTEAFF. The full variable domain, with the rest looked up from reference TRBV7-9 and TRBJ1-1, is DTGVSQNPRHKITKRGQNVTFRCDPISEHNRLYWYRQTLGQGPEFLTYFQNEAQLEKSRLLSDRFSAERPKGSFSTLEIQRTEQGDSAMYLCASSLGTTGLNTEAFFGQGTRLTVV.

The chain has TRBV27 and TRBJ1-6; D unresolved. CDR1 is MNHEY, CDR2 SMNVEV, per germline (reference sequence). The V end lost 4 bases, the J end lost 6 bases, and 10 bases lay between the germline ends. The CDR3 extends over 14 amino acids. CDR3 sequence reads: CASSSAFRNSPLHF. Here the CDR3 DNA reads TGTGCCAGCAGTTCGGCATTCCGTAATTCACCCCTCCACTTT.

This clonotype has just one count. V and J are TRBV6-1 and TRBJ2-1, with no clear D. The CDR3 loop spans 11 amino acids. In germline, CDR1 is MNHNS, CDR2 SASEGT. V was shortened by 6 bases and J by 8 bases, with 8 bases between the two germline ends. Written as DNA, the CDR3 is TGTGCCAGCAGACAAATCCATGAGCAGTTCTTC. This gives the protein CASRQIHEQFF.

Only a few counts were recorded for this clonotype. The V call is TRBV6-2 or TRBV6-3, the J call TRBJ1-2, with 9 bases lining up with TRBD1. V was pared by 8 bases and J by 6 bases, with 13 bases of the junction left unmatched. This CDR3 has 15 residues. Germline V gene data show CDR1 as MNHEY and CDR2 as SVGEGT. Here the CDR3 DNA reads TGTGCCAGCGGAAAACAGGGGGCAAGGGGAAATGGCTACACCTTC. It yields the protein CASGKQGARGNGYTF.

The genes are TRBV6-1 and TRBJ1-5; 8 nucleotides agree with TRBD1. J gave up 2 bases and V 1 base, and 7 bases lay outside the gene matches. This CDR3 has 17 amino acids. In germline, CDR1 is MNHNS, CDR2 SASEGT. Here the CDR3 reads CASSEGYRGRGNQPQHF. Written as DNA, the CDR3 is TGTGCCAGCAGTGAAGGGTACAGGGGGAGGGGCAATCAGCCCCAGCATTTT.

V usage is TRBV6-2 or TRBV6-3 and J usage is TRBJ1-2; D is uncertain. Trimming took off 7 bases at V and 0 bases at J, with 18 bases between the two ends. There are 16 residues in the CDR3. From germline, CDR1 is MNHEY and CDR2 SVGEGT. Written as DNA, the CDR3 is TGTGCCAGCACCCACGGACCGGTGCTGACTAACTATGGCTACACCTTC. Translation: CASTHGPVLTNYGYTF.

This chain joins TRBV6-1 and TRBJ2-7, with 8 bases lining up with TRBD1. Germline CDR1 is MNHNS and CDR2 is SASEGT. This CDR3 region has 13 residues. V shed 6 bases, J shed 3 bases, and the junction held 4 bases outside the gene matches. The CDR3 DNA reads TGTGCCAGCAGAGGACAGGGATTCTACGAGCAGTACTTC. Translated: CASRGQGFYEQYF.

The CDR3 sequence is CSAPTSGTSGRNEQFF. Written as DNA, the CDR3 is TGCAGTGCGCCAACCTCCGGGACTAGCGGGAGGAATGAGCAGTTCTTC. The chain is built from TRBV20-1 and TRBJ2-1; the match to TRBD2 covers 15 bases. This CDR3 region has 16 residues. Trimming cost V 6 bases and J 7 bases; bases outside gene matches: 10. The germline V gene encodes CDR1 DFQATT and CDR2 SNEGSKA (reference sequence).

In its sample, this clonotype was seen a few times. This chain joins TRBV2 and TRBJ1-2; D unclear. V was trimmed by 8 bases and J by 2 bases, leaving 6 bases between them. There are 11 residues in the CDR3. CDR1 is SNHLY and CDR2 is FYNNEI in the germline V gene. CDR3: CASGRNYGYTF. CDR3 DNA: TGTGCCAGCGGGCGGAACTATGGCTACACCTTC. The whole variable domain, filled in from reference TRBV2 and TRBJ1-2, reads EPEVTQTPSHQVTQMGQEVILRCVPISNHLYFYWYRQILGQKVEFLVSFYNNEISEKSEIFDDQFSVERPDGSNFTLKIRSTKLEDSAMYFCASGRNYGYTFGSGTRLTVV.

The V gene is TRBV6-2 or TRBV6-3, the J gene TRBJ2-1; TRBD2 matches 8 bases. V lost 2 bases, J lost 0 bases, and 6 bases stayed unmatched. The CDR3 totals 17 residues. The germline gives CDR1 MNHEY, CDR2 SVGEGT. The CDR3 loop reads CASSYPLAGGSYNEQFF. CDR3 nucleotide sequence: TGTGCCAGCAGTTACCCCCTTGCGGGAGGCTCCTACAATGAGCAGTTCTTC.

In the case of this clonotype: The junction does not match germline at one end; this may be a read error. This sequence joins TRBV7-2 and TRBJ2-1, with 11 nucleotides matching TRBD2. This CDR3 has 16 residues. The germline V gene has CDR1 SGHTA and CDR2 FQGNSA. CDR3 sequence reads: CASSVTRLGLAGGEFF. DNA of the CDR3: TGTGCCAGCAGCGTCACACGTCTAGGGCTAGCGGGAGGAGAGTTCTTT.

V gene TRBV6-1 combines with J gene TRBJ1-4, with 11 bases identical to TRBD1. Germline V lookup: CDR1 MNHNS, CDR2 SASEGT. J gave up 7 bases and V 6 bases, and 4 bases lay outside the gene matches. The CDR3 is made up of 14 amino acids. CDR3 amino acids: CASRGTGGSEKLFF. In DNA, the CDR3 is TGTGCCAGCAGGGGGACAGGGGGGTCTGAAAAACTGTTTTTT.

The rearrangement joins TRBV20-1 to TRBJ2-7; 9 nucleotides match TRBD1. Per germline, CDR1 DFQATT and CDR2 SNEGSKA (reference sequence). The length of the CDR3 is 17 residues. After removal of 0 bases from V and 1 base from J, the junction contained 10 bases not matched to a gene. This chain's CDR3 is CSARELGTGKISYEQYF. The CDR3 DNA reads TGCAGTGCTAGAGAGCTGGGGACAGGGAAGATTTCCTACGAGCAGTACTTC.

J is TRBJ2-5 and V is TRBV19; D is perhaps TRBD1 (6 bases). The CDR3 is 13 amino acids. CDR1 and CDR2 (germline): LNHDA, SQIVND (reference sequence). The V and J ends lost 4 bases and 1 base respectively, with 7 bases between them. This CDR3 reads CASSTRGQETQYF. In nucleotides, the CDR3 is TGTGCCAGTAGTACCAGGGGCCAAGAGACCCAGTACTTC.

The chain joins TRBV6-1 to TRBJ2-1; 15 bases fit TRBD2. V lost 6 bases and J lost 0; bases outside the gene matches: 9. CDR3 size: 19 residues. Per germline, CDR1 MNHNS and CDR2 SASEGT. The CDR3 bases are TGTGCCAGCAGGCCGGGACTAGCGGGAGGCCAGAGCTCCTACAATGAGCAGTTCTTC. Translation gives CASRPGLAGGQSSYNEQFF.

A few counts support this clonotype. CDR3: CSASLVAGDLAKNIQYF. The CDR3 DNA sequence: TGCAGTGCTAGTTTAGTAGCGGGGGACCTAGCCAAAAACATTCAGTACTTC. V usage is TRBV20-1 and J usage is TRBJ2-4; TRBD2 aligns across 9 bases. The CDR3 spans 17 residues. V lost 3 bases and J lost 0; bases outside the gene matches: 9. The germline V gene encodes CDR1 DFQATT and CDR2 SNEGSKA (reference sequence).

The CDR3 region is CASSQALAGGPNTQYF. The DNA of the CDR3 is TGCGCCAGCAGCCAAGCTCTGGCGGGAGGGCCAAATACGCAGTATTTT. The chain employs TRBV4-3 and TRBJ2-3, with 9 positions matching TRBD2. With V trimmed by 1 base and J by 7 bases, 9 bases remained unmatched. Looked up from germline, CDR1 is LGHNA and CDR2 is YSLEER. The CDR3 contains 16 residues.